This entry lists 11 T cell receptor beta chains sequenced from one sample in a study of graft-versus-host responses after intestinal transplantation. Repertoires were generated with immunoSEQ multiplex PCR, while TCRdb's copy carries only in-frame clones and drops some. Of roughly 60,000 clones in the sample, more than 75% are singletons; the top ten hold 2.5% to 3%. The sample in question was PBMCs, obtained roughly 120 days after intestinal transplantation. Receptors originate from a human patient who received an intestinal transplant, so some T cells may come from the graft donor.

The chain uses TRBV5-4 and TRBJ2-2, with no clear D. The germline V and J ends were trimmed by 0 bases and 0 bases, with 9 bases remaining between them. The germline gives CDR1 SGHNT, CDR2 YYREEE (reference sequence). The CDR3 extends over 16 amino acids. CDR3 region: CASSLGSLANTGELFF. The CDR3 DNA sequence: TGTGCCAGCAGCTTGGGCAGCCTGGCGAACACCGGGGAGCTGTTTTTT.

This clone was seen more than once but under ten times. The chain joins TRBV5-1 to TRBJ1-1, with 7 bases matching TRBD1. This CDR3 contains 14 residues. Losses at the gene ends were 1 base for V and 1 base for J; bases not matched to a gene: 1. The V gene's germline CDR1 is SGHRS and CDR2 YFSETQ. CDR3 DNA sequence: TGCGCCAGCAGCTTGTACAGGGGGAACACTGAAGCTTTCTTT. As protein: CASSLYRGNTEAFF.

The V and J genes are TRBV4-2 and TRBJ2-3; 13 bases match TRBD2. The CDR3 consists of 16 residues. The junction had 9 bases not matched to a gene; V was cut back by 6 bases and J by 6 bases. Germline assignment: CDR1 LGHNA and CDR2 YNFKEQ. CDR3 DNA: TGTGCCAGCAGGGGACTAGCGGGGAACCCGGAGGATACGCAGTATTTT. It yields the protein CASRGLAGNPEDTQYF.

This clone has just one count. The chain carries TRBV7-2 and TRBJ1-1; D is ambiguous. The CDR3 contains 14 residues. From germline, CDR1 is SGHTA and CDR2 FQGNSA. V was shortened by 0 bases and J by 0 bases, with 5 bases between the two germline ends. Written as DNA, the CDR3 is TGTGCCAGCAGCTTAGCTACTTTGAACACTGAAGCTTTCTTT. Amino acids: CASSLATLNTEAFF.

The CDR3 sequence: CAISESGRTDTQYF. The DNA for the CDR3 is TGTGCCATCAGTGAGTCCGGCCGCACAGATACGCAGTATTTT. The chain combines TRBV10-3 with TRBJ2-3, with no clear D. CDR1 is ENHRY, CDR2 SYGVKD, per germline. This CDR3 has 14 amino acids. V lost 0 bases and J 1 base, leaving 5 bases between the germline ends.

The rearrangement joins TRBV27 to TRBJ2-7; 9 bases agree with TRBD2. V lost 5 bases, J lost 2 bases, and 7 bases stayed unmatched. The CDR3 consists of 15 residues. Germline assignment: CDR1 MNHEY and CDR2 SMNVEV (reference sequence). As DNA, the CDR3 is TGTGCCAGCAGTGCCCTGGGACTAGCAGCCTACGAGCAGTACTTC. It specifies CASSALGLAAYEQYF.

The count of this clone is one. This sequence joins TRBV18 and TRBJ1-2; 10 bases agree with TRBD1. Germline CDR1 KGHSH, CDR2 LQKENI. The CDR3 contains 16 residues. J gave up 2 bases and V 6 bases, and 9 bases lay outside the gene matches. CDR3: CASSLGGTGANYGYTF. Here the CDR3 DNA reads TGTGCCAGCTCGCTGGGCGGGACAGGGGCGAACTATGGCTACACCTTC.

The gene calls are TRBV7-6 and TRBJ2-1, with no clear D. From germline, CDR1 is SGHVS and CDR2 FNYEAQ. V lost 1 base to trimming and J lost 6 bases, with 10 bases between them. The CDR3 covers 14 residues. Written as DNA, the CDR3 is TGTGCCAGCAGCTTAGTAGTGGCGGCCAATGAGCAGTTCTTC. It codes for CASSLVVAANEQFF. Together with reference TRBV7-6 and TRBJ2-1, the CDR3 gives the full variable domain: GAGVSQSPRYKVTKRGQDVALRCDPISGHVSLYWYRQALGQGPEFLTYFNYEAQQDKSGLPNDRFSAERPEGSISTLTIQRTEQRDSAMYRCASSLVVAANEQFFGPGTRLTVL.

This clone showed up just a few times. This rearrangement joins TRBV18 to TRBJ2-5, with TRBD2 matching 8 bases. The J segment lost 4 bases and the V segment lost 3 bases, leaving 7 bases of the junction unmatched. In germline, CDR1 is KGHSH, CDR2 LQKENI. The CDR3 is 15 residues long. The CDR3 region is CASSPNAGGVETQYF. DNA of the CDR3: TGTGCCAGCTCACCGAACGCGGGAGGCGTAGAGACCCAGTACTTC. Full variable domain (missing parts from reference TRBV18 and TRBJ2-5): NAGVMQNPRHLVRRRGQEARLRCSPMKGHSHVYWYRQLPEEGLKFMVYLQKENIIDESGMPKERFSAEFPKEGPSILRIQQVVRGDSAAYFCASSPNAGGVETQYFGPGTRLLVL.

CDR3 bases: TGTGCCAGCAGCCCCTTCCCTGTATACAATGAGCAGTTCTTC. Translation gives CASSPFPVYNEQFF. The rearrangement uses TRBV7-9 and TRBJ2-1; unclear D gene. The CDR3 is 14 amino acids. Trimming removed 5 bases from V and 4 bases from J, with 12 bases in between. CDR1 SEHNR and CDR2 FQNEAQ come from the germline V gene (reference sequence).

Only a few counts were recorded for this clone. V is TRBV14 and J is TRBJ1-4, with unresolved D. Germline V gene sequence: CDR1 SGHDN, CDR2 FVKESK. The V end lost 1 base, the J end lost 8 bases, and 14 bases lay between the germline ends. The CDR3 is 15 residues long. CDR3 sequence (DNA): TGTGCCAGCAGCCAAGGGGATGCCCGACGGGAAAAACTGTTTTTT. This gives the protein CASSQGDARREKLFF.